This TCR beta chain stems from a study of T-cell memory formation after mild COVID-19. Regarding the study as a whole: Confirmation was lacking for SARS-CoV-2 specificity of second-wave clones that peaked on day 37.

5'RACE primed at constant segments yielded TCR alpha and TCR beta cDNA libraries bearing sample barcodes and UMIs. TCRdb re-called the 5' RACE reads with MiXCR, one entry per CDR3 protein. This table holds approximately 300,000 distinct CDR3 sequences, 15% to 20% found once. Germline V gene sequence: CDR1 MNHEY, CDR2 SMNVEV (reference sequence). V lost 5 bases and J lost 0, with 10 bases in between. CDR3 length: 14 amino acids. In its sample, this clonotype was seen a few times. What it binds is unknown. The rearrangement uses TRBV27 and TRBJ1-1; tentative D call: TRBD1 (6 bases). The specimen sequenced was PBMCs or a T cell subset sorted from them (not recorded which). The sequence derives from a man between 18 and 35 years old who had mild COVID-19 (a few samples of this study predate the infection). Cell type and time point are not known. CDR3 bases: TGTGCCAGCAGTCGGGGACATCTGAACACTGAAGCTTTCTTT. This translates into CASSRGHLNTEAFF.